One sample yielded the 29 T cell receptor beta chains listed below, sequenced in a study of T cell repertoires in cytomegalovirus infection. These TCRs are of unknown antigen specificity. TCRdb re-called the reads through MiXCR, storing one row per CDR3 protein. Of roughly 860,000 distinct CDR3 sequences in the sample, around a third were seen once. The sequencing used cultured CD8+ T cells from PBMCs, collected from culture after CMV antigen stimulation. The receptor source for this set is a human donor in good health (CMV status not recorded). Some clones in this sample may be carry-over from other donors' samples.

The sample holds many counts of this clonotype. The rearrangement joins TRBV6-2 or TRBV6-3 to TRBJ2-7; D unclear. The CDR3 runs to 13 residues. V was shortened by 2 bases and J by 1 base, with 6 bases between the two germline ends. Looked up from germline, CDR1 is MNHEY and CDR2 is SVGEGT. For the CDR3, the DNA is TGTGCCAGCAGTTACGGGTATTCCTACGAGCAGTACTTC. Its translation is CASSYGYSYEQYF.

The chain is built from TRBV7-6 and TRBJ2-7; TRBD2 agrees at 7 bases. The CDR3 has 14 amino acids. Germline assignment: CDR1 SGHVS and CDR2 FNYEAQ. With 5 bases clipped from V and 3 bases from J, the junction kept 7 bases outside the gene matches. The CDR3 bases are TGTGCCAGCAGCGGGCGGGGGATGAACTACGAGCAGTACGTC. Its translation: CASSGRGMNYEQYV.

This clonotype was counted many times. V usage is TRBV7-2 and J usage is TRBJ1-3; D is unclear. The V end was cut by 2 bases, the J end by 4 bases, with 18 bases between. There are 17 residues in the CDR3. Germline loops: CDR1 SGHTA, CDR2 FQGNSA. The CDR3 DNA reads TGTGCCAGCAGCTTACTCTATACCCCGAGATCCGGAAACACCATATATTTT. Translated, it gives CASSLLYTPRSGNTIYF.

This clonotype was counted ten times or more. The chain combines TRBV7-6 with TRBJ2-5, with D possibly matching TRBD2 (6 bases). From germline, CDR1 is SGHVS and CDR2 FNYEAQ. V dropped 1 base and J dropped 5 bases, with 23 bases sitting between them. CDR3 length equals 18 residues. The CDR3 sequence: CASSLGGSAGSILETQYF. For the CDR3, the DNA is TGTGCCAGCAGCTTAGGGGGATCGGCGGGGTCCATCCTCGAGACCCAGTACTTC.

The chain uses TRBV9 and TRBJ2-5; 7 nucleotides match TRBD1. CDR1 is SGDLS, CDR2 YYNGEE, per germline. The CDR3 loop spans 15 amino acids. J lost 1 base, V lost 3 bases, and 6 bases had no gene match. CDR3: CASSAGDSLQETQYF. CDR3 in DNA: TGTGCCAGCAGCGCCGGGGACAGCCTCCAAGAGACCCAGTACTTC.

This clonotype has at least ten counts. V usage is TRBV11-3 and J usage is TRBJ2-3, with 14 nucleotides matching TRBD2. Unmatched junction bases numbered 5, after V lost 4 bases and J lost 2 bases. The germline gives CDR1 SGHNT, CDR2 YENEEA. The CDR3 sequence is 17 residues long. The CDR3 DNA reads as TGTGCCAGCAGCTCCTGGACTAGCGGGGGGACCACAGATACGCAGTATTTT. It encodes CASSSWTSGGTTDTQYF.

For this clonotype: This may arise from a read error, as a much more abundant clone is one base away. The CDR3: CASSYSEDTDTEAFF. The CDR3 DNA reads TGTGCCAGCAGTTACTCGGAGGACACGGACACTGAAGCTTTCTTT. The chain links TRBV6-8 to TRBJ1-1, with D possibly being TRBD1 (5 bases). The CDR3 consists of 15 residues. Germline V gene lookup returns CDR1 MNHGY and CDR2 SAAAGT. V lost 0 bases and J lost 3, with 11 bases in between.

The rearrangement links TRBV29-1 to TRBJ1-2, with 7 nucleotides matching TRBD1. Germline CDR1 is SQVTM and CDR2 is ANQGSEA. V lost 8 bases to trimming and J lost 7 bases; unmatched junction nucleotides: 10. CDR3 length: 12 residues. The CDR3 here is CSMDDRDAGYTF. DNA for the CDR3: TGCAGCATGGATGACAGGGATGCTGGCTACACCTTC.

The chain links TRBV19 to TRBJ2-1, with 9 nucleotides matching TRBD1. Germline loops: CDR1 LNHDA, CDR2 SQIVND (reference sequence). J was trimmed by 7 bases and V by 1 base; bases with no gene match: 5. The CDR3 is made up of 15 amino acids. CDR3 loop: CASSIAGTGLNEQFF. Here the CDR3 DNA reads TGTGCCAGTAGTATAGCGGGGACAGGGTTGAATGAGCAGTTCTTC.

The chain couples TRBV19 to TRBJ1-2; 7 nucleotides align to TRBD1. Trimming took 5 bases from V and 2 from J; bases not matched to a gene: 8. This CDR3 spans 15 amino acids. Germline values: CDR1 LNHDA, CDR2 SQIVND (reference sequence). CDR3 in DNA: TGTGCCAGTAGTGCCTCGGGACAGAGAAACTATGGCTACACCTTC. Translation: CASSASGQRNYGYTF.

This clonotype was recorded at least ten times. Here the CDR3 reads CASSRMGQGAWEQYF. CDR3 DNA: TGTGCCAGCAGCCGCATGGGACAGGGGGCATGGGAGCAGTACTTC. The chain is built from TRBV7-2 and TRBJ2-7; 12 bases align to TRBD1. Germline-derived CDR1 and CDR2 are SGHTA and FQGNSA. The V segment lost 5 bases and the J segment 7 bases; nucleotides outside the gene matches: 9. The CDR3 length is 15 residues.

Only a few counts were recorded for this clonotype. The V gene is TRBV6-4, the J gene TRBJ2-1, with D perhaps matching TRBD2 (5 bases). Trimming cost V 6 bases and J 4 bases, with 16 bases left between them. CDR3 length: 15 amino acids. CDR1 is MRHNA and CDR2 is SNTAGT in the germline V gene. CDR3 nucleotides: TGTGCCAGCAGCAGAACACCGGAGGCTTACAATGAGCAGTTCTTC. The encoded protein is CASSRTPEAYNEQFF.

In its sample, this clonotype was seen many times. The chain recombines TRBV7-8 with TRBJ1-3; D is ambiguous. Germline CDR1 SGHVS, CDR2 FQNEAQ. V dropped 3 bases and J dropped 8 bases, with 8 bases sitting between them. This CDR3 contains 12 residues. CDR3 nucleotide sequence: TGTGCCAGCAGCTTGCACGGAGACACCATATATTTT. This sequence encodes CASSLHGDTIYF.

About this clonotype itself: One junction end disagrees with the germline gene, perhaps due to a read error. The J gene is TRBJ2-5, the V gene TRBV12-3 or TRBV12-4, with TRBD1 matching over 8 bases. This CDR3 has 15 residues. DNA of the CDR3: TGTACCAGCAGTCATTGGGAAACAGGGGGAGAGACCCAGTACTTC. As protein: CTSSHWETGGETQYF.

This clonotype was recorded a few times. The chain employs TRBV20-1 and TRBJ2-3; D gene unclear. There are 16 residues in the CDR3. The ends were cut back, 3 bases at V and 4 bases at J, with 20 bases in the middle. Germline V gene lookup returns CDR1 DFQATT and CDR2 SNEGSKA (reference sequence). CDR3 sequence (DNA): TGCAGTGCTAGGCCCTCTTTTCAAGAGGATCCAGATACGCAGTATTTT. Its protein product is CSARPSFQEDPDTQYF.

The CDR3 DNA sequence: TGTGCCTCCCTGGCCGGCGGAGCTGGCTACACCTTC. Translated: CASLAGGAGYTF. The chain combines TRBV19 with TRBJ1-2, with no clear D. Trimming stripped 11 bases from V and 7 bases from J, with 17 bases between. The CDR3 runs to 12 residues. Germline lookup yields CDR1 LNHDA and CDR2 SQIVND (reference sequence).

J is TRBJ2-7 and V is TRBV27, with 8 bases fitting TRBD1. The CDR3 is 14 amino acids. Germline V gene sequence: CDR1 MNHEY, CDR2 SMNVEV (reference sequence). V dropped 7 bases and J dropped 2; count of bases not matched to a gene: 7. This CDR3 reads CASKPGTGTYEQYV. Here the CDR3 DNA reads TGTGCCAGCAAGCCCGGGACAGGAACCTACGAGCAGTACGTC.

The sample holds one count of this clonotype. Written as DNA, the CDR3 is TGTGCCAGCAACCTCGCGGGGCAGGGTAACGAGCAGTACTTC. Translated: CASNLAGQGNEQYF. The genes are TRBV12-3 or TRBV12-4 and TRBJ2-7; D possibly corresponds to TRBD2 (6 bases). The CDR3 is made up of 14 amino acids. With 7 bases removed from V and 5 bases from J, the gap between germline ends came to 18 bases.

Notes on this clonotype: A read error may be the cause here, since a much bigger clone is one base away. This chain links TRBV7-2 with TRBJ2-3; D is perhaps TRBD1 (5 bases). CDR1 SGHTA and CDR2 FQGNSA come from the germline V gene. The CDR3 loop spans 15 amino acids. V was trimmed by 1 base and J by 3 bases, leaving 11 bases between them. The DNA for the CDR3 is TGTGCCAGCAGCTTAGGTCTGGGGCTGACAGATACGCAGTATTTT. Protein product: CASSLGLGLTDTQYF. The complete variable domain, with remaining parts taken from reference TRBV7-2 and TRBJ2-3, reads GAGVSQSPSNKVTEKGKDVELRCDPISGHTALYWYRQSLGQGLEFLIYFQGNSAPDKSGLPSDRFSAERTGGSVSTLTIQRTQQEDSAVYLCASSLGLGLTDTQYFGPGTRLTVL.

A few counts support this clonotype. The V and J genes are TRBV5-1 and TRBJ2-1; 13 bases fit TRBD2. Trimming at V came to 4 bases and at J to 7 bases, leaving 8 bases not matched to a gene. Per germline, CDR1 SGHRS and CDR2 YFSETQ. The CDR3 has 16 residues. This CDR3 is CASSTRLAGGINEQFF. The CDR3 region has the DNA TGCGCCAGCAGCACTCGACTAGCGGGGGGAATAAATGAGCAGTTCTTC.

V gene TRBV14 combines with J gene TRBJ1-6; possible D gene TRBD1, 5 bases. Per the germline V gene, CDR1 is SGHDN and CDR2 is FVKESK. The V gene lost 2 bases and the J gene lost 9 bases, with 8 bases spanning the gap. The CDR3 totals 13 residues. The CDR3 coding sequence is TGTGCCAGCAGCCAAAGGGGCGGTTCACCCCTCCACTTT. Protein sequence: CASSQRGGSPLHF. The entire variable domain, with the rest obtained from reference TRBV14 and TRBJ1-6, is as follows: EAGVTQFPSHSVIEKGQTVTLRCDPISGHDNLYWYRRVMGKEIKFLLHFVKESKQDESGMPNNRFLAERTGGTYSTLKVQPAELEDSGVYFCASSQRGGSPLHFGNGTRLTVT.

A few counts support this clonotype. The rearrangement joins TRBV12-3 or TRBV12-4 to TRBJ1-1; D remains ambiguous. V was pared by 5 bases and J by 0 bases, with 19 bases between. This CDR3 has 17 amino acids. CDR3 residues: CASSLSPGAFMNTEAFF. The DNA of the CDR3 is TGTGCCAGCAGTCTTTCCCCGGGAGCCTTCATGAACACTGAAGCTTTCTTT.

The rearrangement links TRBV4-1 to TRBJ2-5; D is unresolved. With 3 bases removed from V and 3 bases from J, the gap between germline ends came to 8 bases. CDR3 length: 13 residues. CDR1 and CDR2 (germline): MGHRA, YSYEKL. CDR3 sequence reads: CASSHGLEETQYF. Here the CDR3 DNA reads TGCGCCAGCAGCCACGGATTAGAAGAGACCCAGTACTTC.

This clonotype was counted only a few times. V is TRBV2 and J is TRBJ2-1; TRBD2 matches 13 bases. This CDR3 is 18 amino acids long. Germline V lookup: CDR1 SNHLY, CDR2 FYNNEI. The trim removed 8 bases at V and 2 bases at J, leaving 12 bases unmatched. CDR3 residues: CASPRTSGGRIPYNEQFF. The CDR3 DNA reads TGTGCCAGCCCTAGGACTAGCGGGGGAAGGATACCCTACAATGAGCAGTTCTTC.

This clonotype was found a few times. J is TRBJ2-7 and V is TRBV11-1; 7 positions agree with TRBD1. The V gene's germline CDR1 is SGHAT and CDR2 FQDESV (reference sequence). This CDR3 is built from 16 residues. V trimming: 6 bases; J trimming: 4 bases; junction bases outside the gene matches: 15. The CDR3 spells CASSFNRGPVLYEQYF. The CDR3 DNA sequence: TGTGCCAGCAGTTTTAACAGGGGACCCGTCCTTTACGAGCAGTACTTC.

This clonotype showed up just a few times. V usage is TRBV4-1 and J usage is TRBJ1-5; the D is unclear. V dropped 0 bases and J dropped 6 bases, with 15 bases sitting between them. Germline assignment: CDR1 MGHRA and CDR2 YSYEKL. This CDR3 is 16 amino acids long. The CDR3 spells CASSQDSWGEGQPQHF. In DNA, the CDR3 is TGCGCCAGCAGCCAAGATAGCTGGGGAGAGGGTCAGCCCCAGCATTTT.

At least ten counts were recorded for this clonotype. The rearrangement links TRBV4-1 to TRBJ1-1, with D unclear. The CDR3 has 16 residues. The germline CDR1 and CDR2 sequences are MGHRA and YSYEKL. The germline V and J ends were trimmed by 0 bases and 1 base, with 12 bases remaining between them. This CDR3 reads CASSQDAYDRNTEAFF. The CDR3 nucleotides are TGCGCCAGCAGCCAAGACGCGTACGACCGGAACACTGAAGCTTTCTTT.

The chain combines TRBV27 with TRBJ2-5, with no clear D. With 0 bases removed from V and 2 bases from J, the gap between germline ends came to 13 bases. Germline V gives CDR1 MNHEY, CDR2 SMNVEV (reference sequence). The CDR3 runs to 16 residues. CDR3 sequence (DNA): TGTGCCAGCAGTTTATCGGTGGTAGTGGGGCAAGAGACCCAGTACTTC. This sequence encodes CASSLSVVVGQETQYF.

The J gene is TRBJ2-5, the V gene TRBV14; tentative D call: TRBD1 (5 bases). The CDR3 is 15 amino acids. The ends were cut back, 3 bases at V and 0 bases at J, with 11 bases in the middle. Germline CDR1 SGHDN, CDR2 FVKESK. The CDR3 loop reads CASSHHQGYQETQYF. The CDR3, as DNA: TGTGCCAGCAGCCATCACCAGGGTTACCAAGAGACCCAGTACTTC.